This entry lists 26 T cell receptor beta chains sequenced from one sample in a study of early T cells in non-severe SARS-CoV-2 infection. In TCRdb, the 5' RACE reads were re-called with MiXCR into one record per CDR3 protein. The profile shows roughly 69,000 distinct CDR3 sequences, less than 9.5% of them singletons. Sequencing was performed on whole blood, taken at baseline. The source is an adult who was a healthcare worker with PCR-confirmed SARS-CoV-2 infection or an uninfected control (not recorded which).

The genes are TRBV12-3 or TRBV12-4 and TRBJ2-2, with D tentatively TRBD1 (6 bases). Deletions cut 7 bases from V and 4 bases from J, with 13 bases between. CDR3 length: 14 residues. The CDR3 here is CASTTGTSTGELFF. The CDR3 DNA is TGTGCCAGCACCACCGGGACAAGCACCGGGGAGCTGTTTTTT.

This clonotype appeared many times. V and J are TRBV10-3 and TRBJ2-3; 8 bases are a match to TRBD2. CDR1 ENHRY and CDR2 SYGVKD come from the germline V gene. V lost 11 bases, J lost 2 bases, and 6 bases stayed unmatched. This CDR3 region has 13 residues. This CDR3 is CAAGTRVTDTQYF. The CDR3 DNA sequence: TGTGCCGCGGGGACTAGAGTCACAGATACGCAGTATTTT.

The genes are TRBV6-5 and TRBJ2-6; D tentatively fits TRBD1 or TRBD2 (5 bases each). The V gene lost 6 bases and the J gene lost 0 bases, with 21 bases spanning the gap. This CDR3 comprises 19 residues. The V gene's germline CDR1 is MNHEY and CDR2 SVGAGI. CDR3 in amino acids: CASSFTTQGRSSGANVLTF. The CDR3 DNA sequence: TGTGCCAGCAGCTTCACGACGCAGGGACGGAGCTCTGGGGCCAACGTCCTGACTTTC.

This clonotype was picked up many times. The rearrangement uses TRBV19 and TRBJ1-4, with TRBD1 matching over 8 bases. From germline, CDR1 is LNHDA and CDR2 SQIVND (reference sequence). The CDR3 length is 16 residues. After removal of 4 bases from V and 7 bases from J, the junction contained 11 bases not matched to a gene. In DNA form, the CDR3 reads TGTGCCAGTAGTACCAACCCCGGACAGGGAGGTGAAAAACTGTTTTTT. It translates to CASSTNPGQGGEKLFF.

A few counts support this clonotype. The chain carries TRBV12-3 or TRBV12-4 and TRBJ2-3, with 12 positions matching TRBD2. The junction had 13 bases not matched to a gene; V was cut back by 6 bases and J by 6 bases. The CDR3 has 17 residues. CDR3 in amino acids: CASSPTRLAGVPDTQYF. For the CDR3, the DNA is TGTGCCAGCAGCCCCACCCGACTAGCGGGAGTCCCCGATACGCAGTATTTT.

This clonotype turned up a few times. V is TRBV7-3 and J is TRBJ2-3; D is unresolved. CDR3 length: 13 amino acids. The germline V gene has CDR1 SGHTA and CDR2 FQGTGA. Deletions cut 4 bases from V and 1 base from J, with 6 bases between. The CDR3 is CASSSRGTDTQYF. DNA for the CDR3: TGTGCCAGCAGCTCCCGGGGCACAGATACGCAGTATTTT.

This clonotype appeared many times. Relative to the germline gene, one junction end is altered; a read error may explain this. The chain joins TRBV7-3 to TRBJ1-1; 12 bases match TRBD1. Germline CDR1 reads SGHTA; CDR2 reads FQGTGA. The CDR3 extends over 14 amino acids. DNA for the CDR3: TGTGCCAGCAGTTTAATGGGACAGGGGGCGGAAGCTTTCTTT. Protein: CASSLMGQGAEAFF.

This clonotype was observed at least ten times. The chain links TRBV7-6 to TRBJ2-1; D not resolved. CDR1 is SGHVS and CDR2 is FNYEAQ in the germline V gene. The V end was cut by 5 bases, the J end by 10 bases, with 12 bases between. CDR3 length: 12 amino acids. The CDR3 reads CASSGRDLEQFF. The CDR3 DNA reads as TGTGCCAGCAGCGGCAGAGACCTAGAGCAGTTCTTC.

The V call is TRBV7-9, the J call TRBJ2-1, with D uncertain. The CDR3 contains 12 residues. V was pared by 4 bases and J by 7 bases, with 8 bases between. CDR1 is SEHNR, CDR2 FQNEAQ, per germline (reference sequence). The CDR3 region is CASSSPANEQFF. The CDR3, as DNA: TGTGCCAGCAGCTCCCCGGCAAATGAGCAGTTCTTC.

This clonotype was detected only a few times. The chain couples TRBV3-1 to TRBJ2-7; TRBD2 agrees at 10 bases. The CDR3 runs 15 residues. Trimming removed 5 bases from V and 4 bases from J; junction bases left unmatched: 8. Per the germline V gene, CDR1 is LGHDT and CDR2 is YNNKEL (reference sequence). The CDR3 sequence is CASSSSGRAYYEQYF. CDR3 coding DNA: TGTGCCAGCAGCTCCAGCGGGAGGGCCTATTACGAGCAGTACTTC.

The rearrangement links TRBV10-3 to TRBJ2-1; 12 nucleotides line up with TRBD2. The junction had 7 bases not matched to a gene; V was cut back by 8 bases and J by 8 bases. The CDR3 is made up of 14 amino acids. Germline V lookup: CDR1 ENHRY, CDR2 SYGVKD. The CDR3 loop reads CAIRTSGTLDEQFF. Written as DNA, the CDR3 is TGTGCCATCCGGACTAGCGGGACCTTGGATGAGCAGTTCTTC.

This chain links TRBV6-6 with TRBJ2-7, with D possibly called TRBD1 or TRBD2 (6 bases each). CDR1 and CDR2 from the germline V gene are MNHNY and SVGAGI (reference sequence). Between the trimmed V and J ends, which lost 2 bases and 8 bases, there was a span of 10 bases. This CDR3 region has 12 residues. The DNA of the CDR3 is TGTGCCAGCAGTTACCGGAGGGACAAGCAGTACTTC. Residues: CASSYRRDKQYF.

In this sample, this clonotype turned up many times. V and J are TRBV28 and TRBJ2-5, with a tentative D call TRBD2 (6 bases). Trimming pared 10 bases from V and 9 bases from J, leaving 18 bases between. The germline gives CDR1 MDHEN, CDR2 SYDVKM. The CDR3 is made up of 12 amino acids. The CDR3 protein is CATTREIGAQYF. The CDR3, as DNA: TGTGCCACCACCCGGGAGATTGGGGCCCAGTACTTC.

This clonotype came up many times. V gene TRBV24-1 combines with J gene TRBJ2-1; D possibly corresponds to TRBD2 (6 bases). CDR1 and CDR2 (germline): KGHDR, SFDVKD. Trimming pared 5 bases from V and 0 bases from J, leaving 10 bases between. There are 15 residues in the CDR3. The chain's CDR3 is CATSALGGSYNEQFF. CDR3 nucleotide sequence: TGTGCCACCAGTGCCCTCGGGGGCTCCTACAATGAGCAGTTCTTC.

This clonotype was counted many times. The V and J genes are TRBV25-1 and TRBJ2-3; D is perhaps TRBD2 (5 bases). The CDR3 has 14 residues. V was pared by 5 bases and J by 8 bases, with 17 bases between. Germline lookup yields CDR1 MGHDK and CDR2 SYGVNS. This CDR3 reads CASSSAGQRTTQYF. CDR3 nucleotide sequence: TGTGCCAGCAGTAGTGCGGGCCAGCGGACTACGCAGTATTTT.

The V and J genes are TRBV6-6 and TRBJ1-6, with unresolved D. With 2 bases removed from V and 5 bases from J, the gap between germline ends came to 4 bases. The CDR3 covers 13 residues. Germline V gene lookup returns CDR1 MNHNY and CDR2 SVGAGI (reference sequence). In DNA form, the CDR3 reads TGTGCCAGCAGTTACGCGGATAATTCACCCCTCCACTTT. It encodes CASSYADNSPLHF.

The chain recombines TRBV7-2 with TRBJ1-1; TRBD1 is a possible D gene (5 bases). The CDR3 runs 15 residues. Germline V gene data show CDR1 as SGHTA and CDR2 as FQGNSA. Trimming left V 4 bases short and J 7 bases short, with 19 bases between. The CDR3 sequence: CASSWGMMGLFEAFF. Written as DNA, the CDR3 is TGTGCCAGCAGCTGGGGAATGATGGGACTTTTTGAAGCTTTCTTT.

The gene calls are TRBV9 and TRBJ1-3; D call uncertain. The CDR3 has 15 amino acids. Germline CDR1 and CDR2: SGDLS and YYNGEE. Trimming cost V 4 bases and J 0 bases, with 11 bases left between them. For the CDR3, the DNA is TGTGCCAGCAGCTATGACGGCGTCTCTGGAAACACCATATATTTT. The encoded protein is CASSYDGVSGNTIYF.

In this sample, this clonotype turned up a few times. Here the CDR3 DNA reads TGTGCCAGCAGTTCCGTGGGGAGTAGTTCCTACGAGCAGTACTTC. Translation gives CASSSVGSSSYEQYF. The chain couples TRBV6-5 to TRBJ2-7, with D perhaps TRBD2 (5 bases). In germline, CDR1 is MNHEY, CDR2 SVGAGI. This CDR3 comprises 15 residues. The V end was cut by 4 bases, the J end by 1 base, with 14 bases between.

The chain couples TRBV6-2 or TRBV6-3 to TRBJ2-1; the match to TRBD1 covers 7 bases. Germline lookup yields CDR1 MNHEY and CDR2 SVGEGT. The CDR3 is made up of 17 amino acids. With V trimmed by 6 bases and J by 3 bases, 14 bases remained unmatched. The CDR3 sequence is CASSPTGVGQNYNEQFF. CDR3 DNA sequence: TGTGCCAGCAGCCCCACCGGTGTGGGACAGAACTACAATGAGCAGTTCTTC.

This clonotype was detected a few times. The chain employs TRBV4-3 and TRBJ2-3; 11 nucleotides line up with TRBD2. Germline V gives CDR1 LGHNA, CDR2 YSLEER. The V segment lost 4 bases and the J segment 4 bases; nucleotides outside the gene matches: 7. CDR3 length: 16 amino acids. In nucleotides, the CDR3 is TGCGCCAGCAGCCGCCTGACTAGCGGGAATTCAGATACGCAGTATTTT. Encoded protein: CASSRLTSGNSDTQYF.

This clonotype has only a few counts. CDR3 in DNA: TGCAGCGTTGCGGTGCAGGGGGCAGTGGCAGATACGCAGTATTTT. The encoded protein is CSVAVQGAVADTQYF. The chain employs TRBV29-1 and TRBJ2-3, with 8 nucleotides matching TRBD1. The germline V gene has CDR1 SQVTM and CDR2 ANQGSEA. V dropped 4 bases and J dropped 4; count of bases not matched to a gene: 10. The CDR3 has 15 amino acids.

This clonotype was detected ten times or more. V is TRBV12-3 or TRBV12-4 and J is TRBJ1-1; no definite D call. CDR3 size: 14 residues. The germline V and J ends were trimmed by 1 base and 4 bases, with 10 bases remaining between them. CDR3 nucleotides: TGTGCCAGCAGTTTAGATCTGGGATTCACTGAAGCTTTCTTT. This translates into CASSLDLGFTEAFF.

The chain links TRBV7-2 to TRBJ2-7; TRBD1 matches 10 bases. J lost 1 base, V lost 0 bases, and 0 bases had no gene match. CDR3 length equals 15 residues. Per the germline V gene, CDR1 is SGHTA and CDR2 is FQGNSA. The CDR3 reads CASSLAGQGSYEQYF. As DNA, the CDR3 is TGTGCCAGCAGCTTAGCGGGACAGGGGTCCTACGAGCAGTACTTC.

This clonotype has ten or more counts. The chain has TRBV11-2 and TRBJ2-2; the D is unclear. Trimming stripped 4 bases from V and 6 bases from J, with 9 bases between. This CDR3 spans 13 amino acids. Per germline, CDR1 SGHAT and CDR2 FQNNGV. As DNA, the CDR3 is TGTGCCAGCAGCTCCATTCGCTCCGGGGAGCTGTTTTTT. This gives the protein CASSSIRSGELFF.

Note on this clonotype: A much larger clone differs from this one at a single base, so this may be a read error. The chain has TRBV7-2 and TRBJ1-2, with D unresolved. From germline, CDR1 is SGHTA and CDR2 FQGNSA. V was shortened by 5 bases and J by 6 bases, with 13 bases between the two germline ends. CDR3 length: 13 residues. The CDR3 DNA is TGTGCCAGCAGCCTGGAGAGATCAGATGGCTACACCTTC. It specifies CASSLERSDGYTF.